This entry is about one TCR beta chain. The antigen this receptor binds is unknown. The sample holds no much larger clone one base away, and base qualities are not on file. Trimming costs V 2 bases and J 10 bases, and their ends lie 12 bases apart. CDR3 length: 13 amino acids, cysteine to phenylalanine. Only the CDR3 part of the read is kept: 39 bases, read in frame from the first base. CDR1 and CDR2, looked up from the germline V gene (reference sequence), are SEHNR and FQNEAQ. The entry originates in a study of T-cell reconstitution after alpha-beta-depleted transplantation in children (dated by TCRdb to between 2015 and 2016). At the level of the whole study: Using TCR repertoire profiling, the study quantitatively followed how T-cell immune reconstitution unfolded in children after TCRalphabeta/CD19-depleted allogeneic hematopoietic cell transplantation.

The paper as a whole reports these results and caveats: The apparently early alphabetaT-cell count recovery about two months after transplant was reportedly dependent on only several hundred rapidly expanded clones derived from non-depleted graft cells. In some patients, the high TCRbeta diversity seen at day 60 was put down to recipient T cells and intrathymic progenitors that had survived conditioning. Over the following months the frequencies of hyperexpanded clones went down, and after one year T-cell counts and TCRbeta diversity were mostly credited to newly produced T cells.

The treatment or condition label, as the study defines it: allogeneic hematopoietic cell transplantation with graft depleted of TCRalphabeta T cells and CD19 B cells. Transplant recipients were children who received TCRalphabeta/CD19-depleted allogeneic hematopoietic cell grafts. Receptor libraries were prepared by PCR. Sequenced on an Illumina HiSeq 2500. To normalize quantification of the TCRbeta repertoire, the TCR libraries were built with molecular barcoding that relied on unique molecular identifiers. TCRdb trimmed the raw reads at Q25, called clones with MiXCR and kept productive beta chains. Every CDR3 protein is listed once, alongside the most common genes and DNA of its rows. The sample contains approximately 430,000 distinct CDR3 sequences, 16% of them found a single time. The ten largest account for under 30% of the sample.

Specimen: PBMCs, mostly from graft donor cells, collected 360 days after TCRalphabeta/CD19-depleted stem cell transplant. The TCR originated in a boy less than two years old who had a stem cell transplant for Wiskott-Aldrich syndrome, so the T cells may come from the graft donor. Here the chain combines TRBV7-9 and TRBJ2-1; a tentative D call is TRBD1 (5 bases match). The DNA sequence is given as TGTGCCAGCAGCTTACAGGGCTTAAGGGAGCAGTTCTTC. Translation gives CASSLQGLREQFF.